This T cell receptor (beta chain) was retrieved from a study of blood T cell repertoires in COVID-19. Here immunoSEQ multiplex PCR was the method, and the copy in TCRdb shows in-frame clones only, minus some. The sample has about 140,000 clones; roughly four fifths are singletons. This CDR3 comprises 16 residues. The ends were cut back, 4 bases at V and 2 bases at J, with 19 bases in the middle. Germline V CDR1 and CDR2: SGHKS, YYEKEE (reference sequence). The sequenced sample consisted of peripheral blood. The rearrangement uses TRBV5-5 and TRBJ2-7; the D gene is possibly TRBD2 (7 bases). The clonotype comes from a woman aged 45-65 years with active or convalescent COVID-19. The CDR3 reads CASSLRGGEGAYEQYF. CDR3 DNA sequence: TGTGCCAGCAGCCTGCGAGGCGGGGAGGGGGCCTACGAGCAGTACTTC.